This T cell receptor (beta chain) appears in the sequencing data of a study of blood T cell repertoires in COVID-19. This table comes from immunoSEQ multiplex PCR, and its TCRdb copy is limited to in-frame clones, with some not included. Of a few hundred thousand clones in the sample, around 87% were seen once. CDR1 MNHEY and CDR2 SMNVEV come from the germline V gene (reference sequence). The germline V and J ends were trimmed by 1 base and 7 bases, with 7 bases remaining between them. The CDR3 contains 13 residues. The TCR originated in a woman in her 50s with acute or convalescent COVID-19. The sample taken for sequencing was peripheral blood. J is TRBJ2-2 and V is TRBV27; weak D call: TRBD1 (6 bases). This CDR3 is CASSLYRVGELFF. CDR3 DNA sequence: TGTGCCAGCAGTTTATACAGGGTCGGGGAGCTGTTTTTT.